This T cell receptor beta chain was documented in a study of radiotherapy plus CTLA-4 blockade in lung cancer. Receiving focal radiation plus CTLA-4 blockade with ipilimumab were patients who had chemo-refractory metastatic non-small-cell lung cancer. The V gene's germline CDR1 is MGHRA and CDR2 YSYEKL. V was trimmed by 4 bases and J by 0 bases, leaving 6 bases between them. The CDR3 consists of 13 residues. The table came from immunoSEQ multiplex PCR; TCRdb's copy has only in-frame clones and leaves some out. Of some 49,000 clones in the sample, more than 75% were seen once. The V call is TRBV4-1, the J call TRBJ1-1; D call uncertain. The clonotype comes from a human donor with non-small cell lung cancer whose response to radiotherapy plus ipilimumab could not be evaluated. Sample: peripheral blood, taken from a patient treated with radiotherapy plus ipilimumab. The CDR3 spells CASSLQVNTEAFF. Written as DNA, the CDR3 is TGCGCCAGCAGCCTGCAGGTGAACACTGAAGCTTTCTTT.